The rows below give T cell receptor beta chains drawn from one sample of a study of blood T cell repertoires in COVID-19. This table comes from immunoSEQ multiplex PCR, and its TCRdb copy is limited to in-frame clones, with some not included. The table includes 79,000 or so clones, 75% to 90% detected once. Input material: peripheral blood. The receptors stem from a human donor in a cohort sampled during active COVID-19. Both conserved end residues are part of each CDR3. Each record gives: CDR3 DNA, CDR3 protein, V gene, clone size, D gene, J gene. D genes are given only for firm matches. A clone size is listed for some rows: how often the clone was seen (once, few, many), or a class if it is expanded.

cdr3_nt: TGTGCCTGGGGGGACGCCCCGGGGGGAGCCAAAAACATTCAGTACTTC
cdr3_aa: CAWGDAPGGAKNIQYF
v_call: TRBV30
clone_size: few
d_call: TRBD2
j_call: TRBJ2-4

cdr3_nt: TGTGCCAGCAACTCCCCAGGACAGGGCGACTACGAGCAGTACTTC
cdr3_aa: CASNSPGQGDYEQYF
v_call: TRBV28
clone_size: -
d_call: TRBD1
j_call: TRBJ2-7

cdr3_nt: TGCGCCAGCAGCCAAGAATCTATATTGGAGGGGAATGAGCAGTTCTTC
cdr3_aa: CASSQESILEGNEQFF
v_call: TRBV4-1
clone_size: -
d_call: -
j_call: TRBJ2-1

cdr3_nt: TGTGCTAGTGGTTTGGTACGGGGGACTAGCGGAGGGAACACCGGGGAGCTGTTTTTT
cdr3_aa: CASGLVRGTSGGNTGELFF
v_call: TRBV12-5
clone_size: -
d_call: TRBD2
j_call: TRBJ2-2

cdr3_nt: TGTGCCAGCAGCCGAGGACTAGCGGGGGGAAACACCGGGGAGCTGTTTTTT
cdr3_aa: CASSRGLAGGNTGELFF
v_call: TRBV3-1/TRBV3-2
clone_size: -
d_call: TRBD2
j_call: TRBJ2-2

cdr3_nt: TGTGCCAGTAGTACCGGGACAGTGCGGGAGCAGTACTTC
cdr3_aa: CASSTGTVREQYF
v_call: TRBV19
clone_size: -
d_call: TRBD1
j_call: TRBJ2-7

cdr3_nt: TGCAGCGTTGAATCCGGACAGGGGGCGGTCGAGCAGTACTTC
cdr3_aa: CSVESGQGAVEQYF
v_call: TRBV29-1
clone_size: -
d_call: TRBD1
j_call: TRBJ2-7

cdr3_nt: TGTGCCAGCAGCTTAGATCGAGTGGGGACTAGCGGGGGTACAGATACGCAGTATTTT
cdr3_aa: CASSLDRVGTSGGTDTQYF
v_call: TRBV11-3
clone_size: -
d_call: TRBD2
j_call: TRBJ2-3

cdr3_nt: TGTGCCAGCAGCCGCGGGAGCACAGATACGCAGTATTTT
cdr3_aa: CASSRGSTDTQYF
v_call: TRBV7-9
clone_size: -
d_call: -
j_call: TRBJ2-3

cdr3_nt: TGTGCCAGCAGCAACAGGGGGACCTACACAGATACGCAGTATTTT
cdr3_aa: CASSNRGTYTDTQYF
v_call: TRBV7-3
clone_size: -
d_call: TRBD1
j_call: TRBJ2-3

cdr3_nt: TGTGCCAGCAGCTTCGCGGGACTAGCCTCCTACAATGAGCAGTTCTTC
cdr3_aa: CASSFAGLASYNEQFF
v_call: TRBV7-2
clone_size: -
d_call: TRBD2
j_call: TRBJ2-1

cdr3_nt: TGTGCCAGCAGCCGGAGGGTTACCTACGAGCAGTACTTC
cdr3_aa: CASSRRVTYEQYF
v_call: TRBV14
clone_size: -
d_call: -
j_call: TRBJ2-7

cdr3_nt: TGTGCCAGCAGCTTAATGGCGGGACAGCAGTACTTC
cdr3_aa: CASSLMAGQQYF
v_call: TRBV11-1
clone_size: -
d_call: -
j_call: TRBJ2-7

cdr3_nt: TGTGCCAGCAGCTTAGCTTCCCAGGGAATCGGGACTAGCGCTACCGGGGAGCTGTTTTTT
cdr3_aa: CASSLASQGIGTSATGELFF
v_call: TRBV7-2
clone_size: large
d_call: TRBD2
j_call: TRBJ2-2

cdr3_nt: TGCGCCAGCAGCTTACAGGGGTATGAAAAACTGTTTTTT
cdr3_aa: CASSLQGYEKLFF
v_call: TRBV5-1
clone_size: -
d_call: TRBD1
j_call: TRBJ1-4

cdr3_nt: TGTGCCAGCAGCTTAGTAGGGACTAGCTCTGGAAACACCATATATTTT
cdr3_aa: CASSLVGTSSGNTIYF
v_call: TRBV7-2
clone_size: -
d_call: -
j_call: TRBJ1-3

cdr3_nt: TGTGCCAGCAGGCCCGAGACAGGGATGAACTATGGCTACACCTTC
cdr3_aa: CASRPETGMNYGYTF
v_call: TRBV5-4
clone_size: -
d_call: TRBD1
j_call: TRBJ1-2

cdr3_nt: TGTGCCAGTAGTATTCGGGGAAGTCCGAACACCGGGGAGCTGTTTTTT
cdr3_aa: CASSIRGSPNTGELFF
v_call: TRBV19
clone_size: -
d_call: -
j_call: TRBJ2-2

cdr3_nt: TGTGCCAGCAGTAGCCAAGGGGTATATTCACCCCTCCACTTT
cdr3_aa: CASSSQGVYSPLHF
v_call: TRBV28
clone_size: -
d_call: -
j_call: TRBJ1-6

cdr3_nt: TGTGCCTGGCAGCCCAAGGGGGCGGGAAACACCATATATTTT
cdr3_aa: CAWQPKGAGNTIYF
v_call: TRBV30
clone_size: once
d_call: TRBD1
j_call: TRBJ1-3

cdr3_nt: TGTGCCAGCAGCTACCTAGCGGGATTCAATGAGCAGTTCTTC
cdr3_aa: CASSYLAGFNEQFF
v_call: TRBV5-6
clone_size: once
d_call: TRBD2
j_call: TRBJ2-1

cdr3_nt: TGTGCCAGCTCACCACCGGGACTCAGGAATGAAAAACTGTTTTTT
cdr3_aa: CASSPPGLRNEKLFF
v_call: TRBV18
clone_size: -
d_call: -
j_call: TRBJ1-4

cdr3_nt: TGTGCCAGCAGTGAATATGGGGGCCGAGACACAGATACGCAGTATTTT
cdr3_aa: CASSEYGGRDTDTQYF
v_call: TRBV25-1
clone_size: -
d_call: -
j_call: TRBJ2-3